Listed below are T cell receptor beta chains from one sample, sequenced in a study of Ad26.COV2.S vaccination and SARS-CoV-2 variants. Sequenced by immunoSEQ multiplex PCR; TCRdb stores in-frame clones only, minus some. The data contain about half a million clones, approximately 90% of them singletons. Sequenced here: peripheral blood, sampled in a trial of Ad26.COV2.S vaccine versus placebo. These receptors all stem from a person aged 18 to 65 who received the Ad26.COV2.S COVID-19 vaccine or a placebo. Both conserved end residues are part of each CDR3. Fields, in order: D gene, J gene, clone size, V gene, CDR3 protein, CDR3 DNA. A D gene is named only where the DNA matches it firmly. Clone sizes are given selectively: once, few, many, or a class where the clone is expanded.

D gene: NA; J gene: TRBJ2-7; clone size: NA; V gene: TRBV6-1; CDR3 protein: CASSDRGFTYEQYF; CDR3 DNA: TGTGCCAGCAGTGACAGAGGATTTACCTACGAGCAGTACTTC
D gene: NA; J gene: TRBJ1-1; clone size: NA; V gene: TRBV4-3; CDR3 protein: CASSQDFRLNTEAFF; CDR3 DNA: TGCGCCAGCAGCCAAGACTTTCGCCTGAACACTGAAGCTTTCTTT
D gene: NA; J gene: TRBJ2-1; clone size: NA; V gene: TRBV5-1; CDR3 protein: CASSLLGSSYNEQFF; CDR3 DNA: TGCGCCAGCAGCTTGTTAGGGAGCTCCTACAATGAGCAGTTCTTC
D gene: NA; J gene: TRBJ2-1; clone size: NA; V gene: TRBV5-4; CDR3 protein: CASRPTWENEQFF; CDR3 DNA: TGTGCCAGCAGGCCTACCTGGGAAAATGAGCAGTTCTTC
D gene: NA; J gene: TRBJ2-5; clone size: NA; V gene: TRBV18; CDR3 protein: CASSPTNLETQYF; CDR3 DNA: TGTGCCAGCTCACCGACTAATTTAGAGACCCAGTACTTC
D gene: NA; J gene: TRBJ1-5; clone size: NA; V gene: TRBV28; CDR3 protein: CASSFPRLVGTGSNQPQHF; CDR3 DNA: TGTGCCAGCAGTTTCCCTCGCTTGGTCGGTACAGGAAGCAATCAGCCCCAGCATTTT
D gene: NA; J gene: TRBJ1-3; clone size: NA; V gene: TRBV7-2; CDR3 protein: CASSFLAGAGNTIYF; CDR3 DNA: TGTGCCAGCAGCTTTTTGGCGGGGGCTGGAAACACCATATATTTT
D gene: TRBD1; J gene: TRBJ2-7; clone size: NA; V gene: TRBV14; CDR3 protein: CASSLPGQGSYEQYF; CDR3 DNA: TGTGCCAGCAGCTTACCGGGACAGGGCTCCTACGAGCAGTACTTC
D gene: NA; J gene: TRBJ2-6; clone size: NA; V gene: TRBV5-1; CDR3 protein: CATRWGSGANVLTF; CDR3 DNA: TGCGCCACACGTTGGGGGTCTGGGGCCAACGTCCTGACTTTC
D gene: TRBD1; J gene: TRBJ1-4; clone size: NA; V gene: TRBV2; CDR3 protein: CASSEEGQGVEKLFF; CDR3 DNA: TGTGCCAGCAGTGAAGAGGGACAGGGGGTTGAAAAACTGTTTTTT
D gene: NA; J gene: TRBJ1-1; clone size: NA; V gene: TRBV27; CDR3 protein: CASSPFSGTWNTEAFF; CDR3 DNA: TGTGCCAGCAGTCCCTTCTCCGGGACATGGAACACTGAAGCTTTCTTT
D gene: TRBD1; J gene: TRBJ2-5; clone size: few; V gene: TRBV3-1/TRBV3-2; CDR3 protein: CASSRQGQETQYF; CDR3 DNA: TGTGCCAGCAGCAGACAGGGCCAAGAGACCCAGTACTTC
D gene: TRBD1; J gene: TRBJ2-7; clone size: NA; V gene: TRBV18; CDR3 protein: CASSPSGQSYEQYF; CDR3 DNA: TGTGCCAGCTCACCGTCGGGACAGAGCTACGAGCAGTACTTC